These 17 T cell receptor beta chains were all obtained from the same sample, sequenced in a study of cytomegalovirus exposure and HLA in healthy donors. The repertoire was sequenced with immunoSEQ multiplex PCR; TCRdb's copy has only in-frame clones and lacks some. The sample holds 150,000 to 200,000 clones; about 95% are singletons and the top ten take around 0.9%. Sequencing was performed on PBMCs. Receptor source: a woman under 30 in good health and CMV-seronegative.

V usage is TRBV7-3 and J usage is TRBJ2-6; possibly TRBD1 for D (6 bases). The V end lost 5 bases, the J end lost 4 bases, and 12 bases lay between the germline ends. The CDR3 totals 15 residues. Germline lookup yields CDR1 SGHTA and CDR2 FQGTGA. CDR3: CASSPMGAGANVLTF. DNA for the CDR3: TGTGCCAGCAGCCCGATGGGGGCCGGGGCCAACGTCCTGACTTTC.

This clone was seen more than once but under ten times. The chain links TRBV7-9 to TRBJ1-1, with D unresolved. V shed 5 bases and J shed 6 bases, with 7 bases lying between them. CDR3 length equals 11 residues. Germline assignment: CDR1 SEHNR and CDR2 FQNEAQ (reference sequence). Written as DNA, the CDR3 is TGTGCCAGCAGCATGCGCCCTGAAGCTTTCTTT. Translated, it gives CASSMRPEAFF.

V usage is TRBV7-9 and J usage is TRBJ2-2, with 7 positions matching TRBD1. Germline assignment: CDR1 SEHNR and CDR2 FQNEAQ (reference sequence). With V trimmed by 5 bases and J by 6 bases, 6 bases remained unmatched. The CDR3 is 14 residues long. In DNA, the CDR3 is TGTGCCAGCAGCGGAGGACAGGTTCCCGGGGAGCTGTTTTTT. Protein: CASSGGQVPGELFF.

As regards this clone: Distinct nucleotide sequences in the sample also encode this CDR3. V is TRBV19 and J is TRBJ2-7; D is unclear. The CDR3 totals 14 residues. With 3 bases removed from V and 1 base from J, the gap between germline ends came to 10 bases. Germline loops: CDR1 LNHDA, CDR2 SQIVND (reference sequence). CDR3: CASSIGGGSYEQYF. In nucleotides, the CDR3 is TGTGCCAGTAGTATTGGTGGCGGATCCTACGAGCAGTACTTC.

This rearrangement joins TRBV5-1 to TRBJ2-5; a weak D match, TRBD2 (6 bases). The germline V gene encodes CDR1 SGHRS and CDR2 YFSETQ. V was trimmed by 2 bases and J by 2 bases, leaving 10 bases between them. The CDR3 contains 14 residues. The CDR3 nucleotides read TGCGCCAGCAGCTTTGCGGGGCGTCAAGAGACCCAGTACTTC. It specifies CASSFAGRQETQYF.

The V gene is TRBV5-4, the J gene TRBJ2-3; 8 nucleotides line up with TRBD1. The junction had 7 bases not matched to a gene; V was cut back by 0 bases and J by 1 base. Germline lookup yields CDR1 SGHNT and CDR2 YYREEE (reference sequence). This CDR3 has 17 residues. The CDR3 sequence is CASSLGVQGAGTDTQYF. The CDR3 DNA follows: TGTGCCAGCAGCTTGGGAGTTCAGGGGGCCGGCACAGATACGCAGTATTTT.

The chain couples TRBV6-1 to TRBJ1-1; 7 nucleotides match TRBD1. The CDR3 length is 15 residues. Germline CDR1 MNHNS, CDR2 SASEGT. V shed 0 bases and J 4 bases; nucleotides not matched to a gene: 5. The CDR3 region is CASSEASRGITEAFF. The CDR3 nucleotides read TGTGCCAGCAGTGAAGCATCCAGGGGGATCACTGAAGCTTTCTTT.

This chain joins TRBV4-3 and TRBJ1-6; unclear D gene. Trimming pared 1 base from V and 0 bases from J, leaving 13 bases between. The CDR3 sequence is 18 residues long. CDR1 and CDR2 from the germline V gene are LGHNA and YSLEER. The chain's CDR3 is CASSQVGYGSSYNSPLHF. For the CDR3, the DNA is TGCGCCAGCAGCCAAGTTGGTTATGGGAGCTCCTATAATTCACCCCTCCACTTT.

This chain uses TRBV5-4 with TRBJ2-7; 11 positions match TRBD2. Germline V gene sequence: CDR1 SGHNT, CDR2 YYREEE (reference sequence). The trim removed 2 bases at V and 0 bases at J, leaving 1 base unmatched. This CDR3 contains 15 residues. The CDR3 protein is CASSFTSGSSYEQYF. For the CDR3, the DNA is TGTGCCAGCAGCTTTACTAGCGGGAGCTCCTACGAGCAGTACTTC. Looking up the rest from reference TRBV5-4 and TRBJ2-7 gives the full variable domain: ETGVTQSPTHLIKTRGQQVTLRCSSQSGHNTVSWYQQALGQGPQFIFQYYREEENGRGNFPPRFSGLQFPNYSSELNVNALELDDSALYLCASSFTSGSSYEQYFGPGTRLTVT.

This sequence joins TRBV19 and TRBJ1-3, with a possible D match to TRBD1 (6 bases). Germline V lookup: CDR1 LNHDA, CDR2 SQIVND (reference sequence). The CDR3 loop spans 16 amino acids. The V gene lost 3 bases and the J gene lost 5 bases, with 17 bases spanning the gap. The chain's CDR3 is CASSISGHLSRNTIYF. As DNA, the CDR3 is TGTGCCAGTAGTATCTCGGGACACCTCTCGAGAAACACCATATATTTT. Supplemented by reference TRBV19 and TRBJ1-3, the full variable domain reads DGGITQSPKYLFRKEGQNVTLSCEQNLNHDAMYWYRQDPGQGLRLIYYSQIVNDFQKGDIAEGYSVSREKKESFPLTVTSAQKNPTAFYLCASSISGHLSRNTIYFGEGSWLTVV.

This chain links TRBV7-9 with TRBJ2-7, with 7 bases matching TRBD2. V lost 4 bases to trimming and J lost 2 bases; unmatched junction nucleotides: 8. Germline V gene sequence: CDR1 SEHNR, CDR2 FQNEAQ (reference sequence). CDR3 size: 15 residues. CDR3 protein: CASSSTLGTTYEQYF. CDR3 nucleotide sequence: TGTGCCAGCAGCTCCACCTTGGGGACTACCTACGAGCAGTACTTC.

This chain connects TRBV7-2 to TRBJ2-2; 7 nucleotides line up with TRBD1. The germline V gene has CDR1 SGHTA and CDR2 FQGNSA. V gave up 2 bases and J gave up 4 bases; unmatched junction bases: 4. This CDR3 spans 15 amino acids. The CDR3 loop reads CASSLPGQLTGELFF. The CDR3 DNA is TGTGCCAGCAGCTTACCGGGACAGCTCACCGGGGAGCTGTTTTTT.

The count of this clone is one. The rearrangement joins TRBV19 to TRBJ1-1; no reliable D call. Germline loops: CDR1 LNHDA, CDR2 SQIVND (reference sequence). This CDR3 comprises 11 residues. V was trimmed by 7 bases and J by 5 bases, leaving 8 bases between them. CDR3 bases: TGTGCCAGTATGATGAGAACTGAAGCTTTCTTT. Residues: CASMMRTEAFF.

CDR3 in amino acids: CASSSTGLPVNEQFF. The DNA for the CDR3 is TGTGCCAGCAGCTCAACAGGGTTACCCGTCAATGAGCAGTTCTTC. The chain uses TRBV7-9 and TRBJ2-1, with a possible D match to TRBD1 (6 bases). V was trimmed by 4 bases and J by 6 bases, leaving 16 bases between them. The germline V gene has CDR1 SEHNR and CDR2 FQNEAQ (reference sequence). This CDR3 has 15 amino acids.

The chain has TRBV6-1 and TRBJ2-5; perhaps TRBD2 as D (5 bases). Germline CDR1 reads MNHNS; CDR2 reads SASEGT. The germline V and J ends were trimmed by 2 bases and 5 bases, with 15 bases remaining between them. CDR3 length: 15 amino acids. For the CDR3, the DNA is TGTGCCAGCAGTGAATTCGGCGGGCTTGGGGAGACCCAGTACTTC. It specifies CASSEFGGLGETQYF.

The sample holds one count of this clone. Here the CDR3 DNA reads TGTGCCAGCAGTGAAAGGGGGACTGGAAACACCATATATTTT. This codes for CASSERGTGNTIYF. J is TRBJ1-3 and V is TRBV2; the D gene is possibly TRBD1 (6 bases). V was cut by 2 bases and J by 2 bases, with 7 bases left in between. Per the germline V gene, CDR1 is SNHLY and CDR2 is FYNNEI. The CDR3 is made up of 14 amino acids.

The V and J genes are TRBV9 and TRBJ2-7, with D uncertain. Looked up from germline, CDR1 is SGDLS and CDR2 is YYNGEE. Trimming pared 3 bases from V and 6 bases from J, leaving 7 bases between. This CDR3 has 11 amino acids. The chain's CDR3 is CASSAGGEQYF. The CDR3, as DNA: TGTGCCAGCAGCGCCGGCGGCGAGCAGTACTTC.